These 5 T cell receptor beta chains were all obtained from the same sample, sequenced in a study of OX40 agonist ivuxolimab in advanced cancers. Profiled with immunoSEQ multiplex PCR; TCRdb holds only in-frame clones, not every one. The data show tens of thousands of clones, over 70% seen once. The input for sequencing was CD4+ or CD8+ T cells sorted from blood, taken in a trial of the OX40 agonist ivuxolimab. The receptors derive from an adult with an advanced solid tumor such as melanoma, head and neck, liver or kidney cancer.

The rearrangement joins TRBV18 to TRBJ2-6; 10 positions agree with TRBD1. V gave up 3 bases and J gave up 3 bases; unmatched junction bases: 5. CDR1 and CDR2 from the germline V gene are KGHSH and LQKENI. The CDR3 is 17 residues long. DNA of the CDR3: TGTGCCAGCTCACCGACAGGGGGCGCATATGGGGCCAACGTCCTGACTTTC. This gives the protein CASSPTGGAYGANVLTF.

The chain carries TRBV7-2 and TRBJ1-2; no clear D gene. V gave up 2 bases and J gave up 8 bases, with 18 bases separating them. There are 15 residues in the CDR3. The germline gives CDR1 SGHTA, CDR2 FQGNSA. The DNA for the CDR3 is TGTGCCAGCAGCTTAATTGACCCGAAGAGAGGCGGCTACACCTTC. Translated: CASSLIDPKRGGYTF.

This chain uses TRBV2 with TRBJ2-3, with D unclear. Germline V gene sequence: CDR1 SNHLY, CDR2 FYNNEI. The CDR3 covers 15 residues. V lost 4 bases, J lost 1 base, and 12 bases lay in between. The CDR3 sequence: CASSVDTAGTDTQYF. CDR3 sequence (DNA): TGTGCCAGCAGTGTCGACACGGCGGGCACAGATACGCAGTATTTT.

The CDR3 reads CASSLRDEQFF. CDR3 nucleotide sequence: TGTGCCAGCAGTTTAAGAGATGAGCAGTTCTTC. The rearrangement joins TRBV28 to TRBJ2-1; D unclear. This CDR3 is built from 11 residues. V was shortened by 2 bases and J by 8 bases, with 4 bases between the two germline ends. Germline values: CDR1 MDHEN, CDR2 SYDVKM.

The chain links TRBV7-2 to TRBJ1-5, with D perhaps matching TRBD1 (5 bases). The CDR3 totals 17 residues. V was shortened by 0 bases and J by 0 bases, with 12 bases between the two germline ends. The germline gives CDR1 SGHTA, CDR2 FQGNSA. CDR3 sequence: CASSLARDQYSNQPQHF. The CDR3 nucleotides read TGTGCCAGCAGCTTAGCTCGGGACCAGTATAGCAATCAGCCCCAGCATTTT.